This T cell receptor beta chain was obtained from a study of cytomegalovirus exposure and HLA in healthy donors. Findings of the study overall: Later genetic work tied a missense DCLRE1C variant to beta-chain V and J trimming.

The PCR had 60 Vbeta and 13 Jbeta primers. The assay was immunoSEQ multiplex PCR, and TCRdb's table has in-frame clones only and misses some. The sample lists about 130,000 clones; just under 75% were seen once. Of note for this clone: Its antigen remains unidentified.

This CDR3 has 15 amino acids. Germline V CDR1 and CDR2: LNHNV, YYDKDF (reference sequence). V lost 4 bases and J 4 bases, leaving 15 bases between the germline ends. The sequence came from a man aged 40-49 years in good health and CMV-seropositive. The rearrangement links TRBV15 to TRBJ2-3, with a possible D match to TRBD1 (6 bases). Sequencing was done on a sample of PBMCs. CDR3 in DNA: TGTGCCACCAGCACGGACAGAGGGCGGGCAGATACGCAGTATTTT. Protein: CATSTDRGRADTQYF. Full variable domain (outside the CDR3, taken from reference TRBV15 and TRBJ2-3): DAMVIQNPRYQVTQFGKPVTLSCSQTLNHNVMYWYQQKSSQAPKLLFHYYDKDFNNEADTPDNFQSRRPNTSFCFLDIRSPGLGDTAMYLCATSTDRGRADTQYFGPGTRLTVL.